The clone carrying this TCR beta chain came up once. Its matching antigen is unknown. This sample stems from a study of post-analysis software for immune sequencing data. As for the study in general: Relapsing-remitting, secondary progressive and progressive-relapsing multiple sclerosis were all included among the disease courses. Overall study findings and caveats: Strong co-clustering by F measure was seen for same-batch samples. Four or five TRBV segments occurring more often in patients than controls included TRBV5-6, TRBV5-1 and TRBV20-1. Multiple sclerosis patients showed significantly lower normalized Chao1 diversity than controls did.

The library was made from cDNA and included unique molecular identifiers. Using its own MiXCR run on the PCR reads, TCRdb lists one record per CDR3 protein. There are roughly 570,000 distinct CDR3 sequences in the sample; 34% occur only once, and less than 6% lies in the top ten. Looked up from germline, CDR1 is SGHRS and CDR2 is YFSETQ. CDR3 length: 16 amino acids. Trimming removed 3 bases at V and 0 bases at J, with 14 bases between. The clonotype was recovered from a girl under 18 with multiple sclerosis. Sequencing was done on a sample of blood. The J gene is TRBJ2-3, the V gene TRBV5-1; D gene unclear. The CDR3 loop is CASSSTLGSSTDTQYF. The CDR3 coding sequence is TGCGCCAGCAGCTCCACCCTGGGCTCTAGCACAGATACGCAGTATTTT.